The present T cell receptor (beta chain) was sequenced within a study of cytomegalovirus exposure and HLA in healthy donors. The study's findings and limits: Some V segments, including TRBV6-2 and TRBV6-3, were excluded as indistinguishable.

The germline CDR1 and CDR2 sequences are MGHRA and YSYEKL. The CDR3 spans 16 residues. V lost 3 bases and J lost 3; bases outside the gene matches: 5. A note on this clone: Its specificity is unknown.

The study ran its PCR with 60 Vbeta and 13 Jbeta primers. Measured with immunoSEQ multiplex PCR; TCRdb has only the in-frame clones, and not every one. The sample has tens of thousands of clones; 81% are singletons. The specimen sequenced was PBMCs. This TCR was recovered from a woman in her 40s in good health and CMV-seronegative. The rearrangement joins TRBV4-1 to TRBJ2-1, with TRBD2 identical over 10 bases. Here the CDR3 DNA reads TGCGCCAGCAGCCACCTAACTAGCGGGGTCTACAATGAGCAGTTCTTC. Protein: CASSHLTSGVYNEQFF.